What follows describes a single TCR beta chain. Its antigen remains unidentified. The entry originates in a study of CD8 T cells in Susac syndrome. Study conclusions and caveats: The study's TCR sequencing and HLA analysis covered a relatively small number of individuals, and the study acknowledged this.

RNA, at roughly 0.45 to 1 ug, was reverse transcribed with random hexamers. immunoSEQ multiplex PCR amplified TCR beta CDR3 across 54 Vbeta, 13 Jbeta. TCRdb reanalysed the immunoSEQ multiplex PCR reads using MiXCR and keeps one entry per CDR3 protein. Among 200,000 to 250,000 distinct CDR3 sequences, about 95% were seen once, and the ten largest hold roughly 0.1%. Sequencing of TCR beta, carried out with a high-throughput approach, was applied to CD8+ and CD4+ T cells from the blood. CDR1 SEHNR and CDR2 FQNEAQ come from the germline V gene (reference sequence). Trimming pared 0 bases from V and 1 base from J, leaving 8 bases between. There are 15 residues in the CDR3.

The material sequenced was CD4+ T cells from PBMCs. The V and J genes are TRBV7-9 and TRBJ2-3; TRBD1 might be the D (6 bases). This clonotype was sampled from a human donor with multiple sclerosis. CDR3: CASSLATGRTDTQYF. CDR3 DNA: TGTGCCAGCAGCTTAGCGACAGGTCGCACAGATACGCAGTATTTT.